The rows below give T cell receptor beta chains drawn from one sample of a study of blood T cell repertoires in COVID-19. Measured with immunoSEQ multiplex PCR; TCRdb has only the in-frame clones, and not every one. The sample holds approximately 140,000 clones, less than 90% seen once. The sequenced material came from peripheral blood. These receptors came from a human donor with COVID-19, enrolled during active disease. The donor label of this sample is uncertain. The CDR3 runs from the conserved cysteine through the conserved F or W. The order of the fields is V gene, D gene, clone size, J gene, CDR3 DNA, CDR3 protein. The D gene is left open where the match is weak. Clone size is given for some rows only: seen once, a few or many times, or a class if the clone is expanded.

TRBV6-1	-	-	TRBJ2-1	TGTGCCAGCAGTGAATCCGGGGGGCTCTACAATGAGCAGTTCTTC	CASSESGGLYNEQFF
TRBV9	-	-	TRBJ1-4	TGTGCCAGCAGCGTAGGAGCGGTCGTCGGTGAAAAACTGTTTTTT	CASSVGAVVGEKLFF
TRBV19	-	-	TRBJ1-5	TGTGCCAGTAGTATCGCGGGGAACCAGCCCCAGCATTTT	CASSIAGNQPQHF
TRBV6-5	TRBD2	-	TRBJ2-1	TGTGCCAGCTCTGGGGTAGCGGGAGGTGTCAATGAGCAGTTCTTC	CASSGVAGGVNEQFF
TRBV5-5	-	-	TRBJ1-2	TGTGCCAGCAGCTTTCAGCGGGGGGACTATGGCTACACCTTC	CASSFQRGDYGYTF
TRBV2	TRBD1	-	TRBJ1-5	TGTGCCAGCAGTGGACAGGGTAGTAGCAATCAGCCCCAGCATTTT	CASSGQGSSNQPQHF
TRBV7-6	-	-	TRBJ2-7	TGTGCCAGCAGCTCCAGCCCGGACAGAACTTCCTACGAGCAGTACTTC	CASSSSPDRTSYEQYF
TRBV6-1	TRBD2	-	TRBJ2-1	TGTGCCAGCAGTGATAACGGGGCCAGCGGGGCATACAATGAGCAGTTCTTC	CASSDNGASGAYNEQFF
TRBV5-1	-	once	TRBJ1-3	TGCGCCAGCAGGGCGGACGGGGACACCATATATTTT	CASRADGDTIYF
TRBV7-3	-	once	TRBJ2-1	TGTGCCAGCAGCTTAACGTTCAGGAATGAGCAGTTCTTC	CASSLTFRNEQFF
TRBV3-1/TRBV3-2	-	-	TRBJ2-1	TGTGCCAGCAGGTCCCAACTAGGTCCCCCCTACAATGAGCAGTTCTTC	CASRSQLGPPYNEQFF
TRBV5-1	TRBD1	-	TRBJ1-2	TGCGCCAGCAGCTCGACAGGGGACTATGGCTACACCTTC	CASSSTGDYGYTF
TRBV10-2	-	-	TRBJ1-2	TGCGCCAGCAGTGGGGACACGTATGGCTACACCTTC	CASSGDTYGYTF
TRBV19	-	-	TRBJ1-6	TGTGCCAGTACAAGGGACACCAATAATTCACCCCTCCACTTT	CASTRDTNNSPLHF
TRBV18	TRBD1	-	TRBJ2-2	TGTGCCAGCTCACCACCGACAGGGGGTCAGACCGGGGAGCTGTTTTTT	CASSPPTGGQTGELFF
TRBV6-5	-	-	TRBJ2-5	TGTGCCAGCAGCAGGGGACAACATGGCCAAGAGACCCAGTACTTC	CASSRGQHGQETQYF
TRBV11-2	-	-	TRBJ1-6	TGTGCCAGCAGCTTAACAGATACGAGTTCAGCCCTCCACTTT	CASSLTDTSSALHF
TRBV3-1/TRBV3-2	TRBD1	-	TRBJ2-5	TGTGCCAGCAGCCAAGGCTGGACAGGTGATCCCCTAAAAGAGACCCAGTACTTC	CASSQGWTGDPLKETQYF
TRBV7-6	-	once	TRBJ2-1	TGTGCCAGCAGCTTAATAGCTAGCTCCTACAATGAGCAGTTCTTC	CASSLIASSYNEQFF
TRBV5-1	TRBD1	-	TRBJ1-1	TGCGCCAGCAGCCCATGGACAGGGGGGAACACTGAAGCTTTCTTT	CASSPWTGGNTEAFF
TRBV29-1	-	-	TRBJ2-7	TGCAGCGTCAGGCCGGACAGCAGCTACGAGCAGTACTTC	CSVRPDSSYEQYF
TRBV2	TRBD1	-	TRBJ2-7	TGTGCCAGCACTCCATCCCTGGGACAGGAAACCTACGAGCAGTACTTC	CASTPSLGQETYEQYF
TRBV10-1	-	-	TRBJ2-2	TGCGCCAGCAGTGCTCCCAGCGGGAACACCGGGGAGCTGTTTTTT	CASSAPSGNTGELFF
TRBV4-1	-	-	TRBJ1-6	TGCGCCAGCAGCCAAGTAGTTCTCTCAAATAATTCACCCCTCCACTTT	CASSQVVLSNNSPLHF
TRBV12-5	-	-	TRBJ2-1	TGTGCTAGTGGGCCCATTGGGGGGAATGAGCAGTTCTTC	CASGPIGGNEQFF
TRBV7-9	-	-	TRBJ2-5	TGTGCCAGCAGGCGTACAGGGTCCCAAGAGACCCAGTACTTC	CASRRTGSQETQYF
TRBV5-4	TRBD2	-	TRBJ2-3	TGTGCCAGCAGCTTACCCCCGAGCGGGGTCGGGACAGATACGCAGTATTTT	CASSLPPSGVGTDTQYF
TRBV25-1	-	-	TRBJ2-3	TGTGCCAGCTCCCGCCCTAGCACCTCAGATACGCAGTATTTT	CASSRPSTSDTQYF
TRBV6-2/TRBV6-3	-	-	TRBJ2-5	TGTGCCAGCAGTAAAAGTGACACCGAAGAGACCCAGTACTTC	CASSKSDTEETQYF
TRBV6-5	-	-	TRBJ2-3	TGTGCCAGCAGGGACACCCCTAGCACAGATACGCAGTATTTT	CASRDTPSTDTQYF
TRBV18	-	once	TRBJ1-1	TGTGCCAGCTCACCTCCAAGGGGCACTGAAGCTTTCTTT	CASSPPRGTEAFF
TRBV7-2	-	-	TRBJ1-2	TGTGCCACCCGGGGTTCACAGGGACGAGGCTACACCTTC	CATRGSQGRGYTF
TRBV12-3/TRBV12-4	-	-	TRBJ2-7	TGTGCCAGCAGCCGCGACGAGGGACTGGGGCAGTACTTC	CASSRDEGLGQYF
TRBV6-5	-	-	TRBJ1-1	TGTGCCAGCAGTTATATAGTGAACACTGAAGCTTTCTTT	CASSYIVNTEAFF
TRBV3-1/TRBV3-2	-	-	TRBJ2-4	TGTGCCAGCAGCCAAGATCGACCGGCCGCGGGGCTAAACATTCAGTACTTC	CASSQDRPAAGLNIQYF
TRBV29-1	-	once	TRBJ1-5	TGCAGCGTTGGGAGCCTTAATCAGCCCCAGCATTTT	CSVGSLNQPQHF
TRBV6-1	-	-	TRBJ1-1	TGTGCCAGCAGTGAAACAGGCGGACTGAACACTGAAGCTTTCTTT	CASSETGGLNTEAFF
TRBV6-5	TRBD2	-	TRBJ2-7	TGTGCCAGCAGCCGGACTAGCGGGGTCTCCTACGAGCAGTACTTC	CASSRTSGVSYEQYF
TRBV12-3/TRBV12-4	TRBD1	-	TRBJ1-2	TGTGCCAGCAGTCCCGGGACAGGCTATGGCTACACCTTC	CASSPGTGYGYTF
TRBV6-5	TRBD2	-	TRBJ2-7	TGTGCCAGCAGTTACTCTGTAGCGGGTAGCTCCTACGAGCAGTACTTC	CASSYSVAGSSYEQYF
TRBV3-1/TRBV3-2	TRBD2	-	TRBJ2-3	TGTGCCAGCAGCCAACAACTAGCGGGGCTCACAGATACGCAGTATTTT	CASSQQLAGLTDTQYF
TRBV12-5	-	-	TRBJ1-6	TGTGCTAGTGGTTCCCTACCTGGGGGCTCACCCCTCCACTTT	CASGSLPGGSPLHF
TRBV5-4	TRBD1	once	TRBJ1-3	TGTGCCAGCAGCTTACAGGGGGGGGACACCATATATTTT	CASSLQGGDTIYF
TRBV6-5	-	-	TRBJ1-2	TGTGCCAGCAGTTACTCCTTCACGGGGGTAGGATATGGCTACACCTTC	CASSYSFTGVGYGYTF
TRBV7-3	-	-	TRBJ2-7	TGTGCCAGCAGCCCCCAATCAAGGGAGTTCGACGAGCAGTACTTC	CASSPQSREFDEQYF
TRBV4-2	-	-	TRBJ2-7	TGTGCCAGCAGCCAAGACCGGGACACAATTGTTTGGGAGCAGTACTTC	CASSQDRDTIVWEQYF
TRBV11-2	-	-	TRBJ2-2	TGTGCCAGCAGCTTAAACTCAGGGTCCGGGGAGCTGTTTTTT	CASSLNSGSGELFF
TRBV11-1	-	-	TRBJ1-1	TGTGCCAGCAGCTTAGTCGGTGTGAACACTGAAGCTTTCTTT	CASSLVGVNTEAFF
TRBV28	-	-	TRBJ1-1	TGTGCCAGCAGTTTAATAGGCGCAGGGAACACTGAAGCTTTCTTT	CASSLIGAGNTEAFF